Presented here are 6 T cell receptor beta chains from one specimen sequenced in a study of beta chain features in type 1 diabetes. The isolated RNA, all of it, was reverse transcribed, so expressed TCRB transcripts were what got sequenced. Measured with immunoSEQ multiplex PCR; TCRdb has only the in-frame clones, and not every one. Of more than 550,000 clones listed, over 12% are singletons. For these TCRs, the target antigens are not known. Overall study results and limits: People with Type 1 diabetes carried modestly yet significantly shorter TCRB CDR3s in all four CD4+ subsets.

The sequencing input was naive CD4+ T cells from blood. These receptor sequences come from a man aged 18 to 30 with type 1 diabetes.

CDR3 amino acids: CASSSSPETGELFF. CDR3 bases: TGCGCCAGCAGCTCAAGCCCGGAAACCGGGGAGCTGTTTTTT. The chain joins TRBV5-1 to TRBJ2-2; D is uncertain. Germline-derived CDR1 and CDR2 are SGHRS and YFSETQ. The CDR3 runs 14 residues. With 3 bases removed from V and 5 bases from J, the gap between germline ends came to 11 bases.

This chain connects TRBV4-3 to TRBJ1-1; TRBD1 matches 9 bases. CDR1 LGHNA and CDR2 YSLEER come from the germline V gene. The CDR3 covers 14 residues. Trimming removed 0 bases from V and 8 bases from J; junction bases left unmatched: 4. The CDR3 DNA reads TGCGCCAGCAGCCAAGAGGTCGGGACAGGGGAAGCTTTCTTT. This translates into CASSQEVGTGEAFF.

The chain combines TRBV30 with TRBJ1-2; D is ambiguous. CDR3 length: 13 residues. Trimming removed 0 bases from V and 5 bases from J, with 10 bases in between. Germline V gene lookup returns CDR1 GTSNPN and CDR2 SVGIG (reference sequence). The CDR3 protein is CAWSVLLSYGYTF. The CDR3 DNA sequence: TGTGCCTGGAGTGTACTGCTGTCTTATGGCTACACCTTC.

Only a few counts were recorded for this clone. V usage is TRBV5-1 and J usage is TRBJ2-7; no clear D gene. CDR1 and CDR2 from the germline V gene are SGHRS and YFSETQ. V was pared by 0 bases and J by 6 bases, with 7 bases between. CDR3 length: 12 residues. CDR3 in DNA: TGCGCCAGCAGCTTGGGTGGGATCGAGCAGTACTTC. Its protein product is CASSLGGIEQYF.

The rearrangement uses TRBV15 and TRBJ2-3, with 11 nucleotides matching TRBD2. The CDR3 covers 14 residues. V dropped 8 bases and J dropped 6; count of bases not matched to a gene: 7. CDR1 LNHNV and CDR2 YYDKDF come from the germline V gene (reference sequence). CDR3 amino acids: CATATSGSSDTQYF. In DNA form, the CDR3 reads TGTGCCACCGCTACTAGCGGGAGTTCCGATACGCAGTATTTT. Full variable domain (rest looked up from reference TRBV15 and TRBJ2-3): DAMVIQNPRYQVTQFGKPVTLSCSQTLNHNVMYWYQQKSSQAPKLLFHYYDKDFNNEADTPDNFQSRRPNTSFCFLDIRSPGLGDTAMYLCATATSGSSDTQYFGPGTRLTVL.

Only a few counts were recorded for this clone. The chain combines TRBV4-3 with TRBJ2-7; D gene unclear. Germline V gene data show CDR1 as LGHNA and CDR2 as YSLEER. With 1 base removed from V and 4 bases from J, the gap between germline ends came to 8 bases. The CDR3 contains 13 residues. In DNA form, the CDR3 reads TGCGCCAGCAGCCAAGTTGTCTTTTACGAGCAGTACTTC. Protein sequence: CASSQVVFYEQYF.